What follows are 19 T cell receptor beta chains derived from one specimen sequenced in a study of patients and donors after allogeneic stem cell transplantation. Via MiXCR, TCRdb re-called the RT-PCR reads, giving one row per CDR3 protein. The sample contains about 110,000 distinct CDR3 sequences, roughly 35% of which appear only once. The sample comprised blood, either unsorted or a sorted T cell fraction (not recorded which). These receptor sequences come from a human donor who was either an allogeneic HSCT recipient or a stem cell or donor lymphocyte infusion donor (not recorded which). It is not recorded whose cells these are; they may come from a transplant donor.

The chain couples TRBV25-1 to TRBJ1-3; no reliable D call. With 4 bases removed from V and 3 bases from J, the gap between germline ends came to 1 base. Germline CDR1 and CDR2: MGHDK and SYGVNS. There are 11 residues in the CDR3. This CDR3 reads CASSVGNTIYF. The CDR3 coding sequence is TGTGCCAGCAGTGTTGGAAACACCATATATTTT.

V is TRBV28 and J is TRBJ2-3; 8 bases agree with TRBD1. Germline CDR1 reads MDHEN; CDR2 reads SYDVKM. The J segment lost 5 bases and the V segment lost 6 bases, leaving 4 bases of the junction unmatched. This CDR3 contains 13 residues. CDR3 sequence: CASRGQVLDTQYF. For the CDR3, the DNA is TGTGCCAGCAGGGGACAGGTCTTAGATACGCAGTATTTT.

The V and J genes are TRBV5-1 and TRBJ2-2, with 7 bases matching TRBD1. This CDR3 contains 15 residues. The germline gives CDR1 SGHRS, CDR2 YFSETQ. V lost 1 base and J lost 2; bases outside the gene matches: 2. DNA for the CDR3: TGCGCCAGCAGCTTGAGGGGGCAAAACACCGGGGAGCTGTTTTTT. It codes for CASSLRGQNTGELFF.

This clonotype was found a few times. The V call is TRBV7-2, the J call TRBJ2-2; perhaps TRBD1 as D (6 bases). The CDR3 is made up of 13 amino acids. Between the trimmed V and J ends, which lost 5 bases and 5 bases, there was a span of 9 bases. Germline V lookup: CDR1 SGHTA, CDR2 FQGNSA. The CDR3 region has the DNA TGTGCCAGCAGCGTACAGGGAACCGGGGAGCTGTTTTTT. The encoded protein is CASSVQGTGELFF.

This clonotype was detected a few times. V is TRBV20-1 and J is TRBJ1-2; tentative D call: TRBD1 (5 bases). V was pared by 1 base and J by 0 bases, with 9 bases between. CDR1 and CDR2 from the germline V gene are DFQATT and SNEGSKA (reference sequence). The CDR3 runs to 14 residues. CDR3 sequence: CSARAQGPNYGYTF. The CDR3 bases are TGCAGTGCTAGAGCCCAGGGCCCTAACTATGGCTACACCTTC.

This clonotype showed up just a few times. This chain connects TRBV7-2 to TRBJ1-2, with TRBD1 as a possible D gene (5 bases). This CDR3 comprises 15 residues. The germline V gene encodes CDR1 SGHTA and CDR2 FQGNSA. The ends were cut back, 4 bases at V and 0 bases at J, with 12 bases in the middle. The CDR3 DNA sequence: TGTGCCAGCAGCTCCCAGGGTCTAGCTAACTATGGCTACACCTTC. As protein: CASSSQGLANYGYTF.

CDR3 region: CASSLVPLTGGFNQPQHF. The CDR3 nucleotides read TGCGCCAGCAGCTTGGTCCCCCTCACAGGGGGGTTCAATCAGCCCCAGCATTTT. This chain uses TRBV5-1 with TRBJ1-5; the match to TRBD1 covers 8 bases. Germline V CDR1 and CDR2: SGHRS, YFSETQ. J lost 3 bases, V lost 0 bases, and 11 bases had no gene match. CDR3 length equals 18 residues.

This clonotype was seen a handful of times. The V call is TRBV20-1, the J call TRBJ1-1, with 9 bases matching TRBD1. The CDR3 sequence is 12 residues long. Germline lookup yields CDR1 DFQATT and CDR2 SNEGSKA (reference sequence). V lost 6 bases, J lost 6 bases, and 5 bases stayed unmatched. The CDR3: CSAPQGASEAFF. The CDR3 DNA is TGCAGTGCGCCACAGGGGGCCTCTGAAGCTTTCTTT.

This clonotype was picked up a small number of times. Here the CDR3 DNA reads TGTGCCAGCAGTTTTGGCGGGAGAGGTGAGCAGTTCTTC. This encodes CASSFGGRGEQFF. The chain carries TRBV12-3 or TRBV12-4 and TRBJ2-1, with 7 nucleotides matching TRBD2. The V and J ends lost 3 bases and 9 bases, in that order; junction bases with no gene match: 5. CDR3 length: 13 residues.

The chain joins TRBV11-2 to TRBJ1-6, with 8 bases lining up with TRBD1. Losses at the gene ends were 2 bases for V and 7 bases for J; bases not matched to a gene: 7. CDR3 length equals 16 residues. From germline, CDR1 is SGHAT and CDR2 FQNNGV. DNA for the CDR3: TGTGCCAGCAGCTTACGACAGGGGAAGGGGAATTCACCCCTCCACTTT. Amino acids: CASSLRQGKGNSPLHF.

V gene TRBV7-8 combines with J gene TRBJ1-1; 9 bases match TRBD1. This CDR3 spans 15 amino acids. The germline V gene has CDR1 SGHVS and CDR2 FQNEAQ. Trimming removed 4 bases from V and 4 bases from J; junction bases left unmatched: 7. CDR3: CASSSLTGGITEAFF. The CDR3 nucleotides are TGTGCCAGCAGCTCCCTGACAGGGGGGATCACTGAAGCTTTCTTT. The full variable domain, in which reference TRBV7-8 and TRBJ1-1 provide the parts outside the CDR3, is GAGVSQSPRYKVAKRGQDVALRCDPISGHVSLFWYQQALGQGPEFLTYFQNEAQLDKSGLPSDRFFAERPEGSVSTLKIQRTQQEDSAVYLCASSSLTGGITEAFFGQGTRLTVV.

This clonotype was counted only a few times. This chain uses TRBV11-2 with TRBJ1-6, with D hard to call. CDR3 length: 14 amino acids. V lost 1 base and J 3 bases, leaving 4 bases between the germline ends. In germline, CDR1 is SGHAT, CDR2 FQNNGV. CDR3 residues: CASSLVSYNSPLHF. The DNA for the CDR3 is TGTGCCAGCAGCTTAGTTAGCTATAATTCACCCCTCCACTTT. The full variable domain, rest sourced from reference TRBV11-2 and TRBJ1-6, is EAGVAQSPRYKIIEKRQSVAFWCNPISGHATLYWYQQILGQGPKLLIQFQNNGVVDDSQLPKDRFSAERLKGVDSTLKIQPAKLEDSAVYLCASSLVSYNSPLHFGNGTRLTVT.

The V and J genes are TRBV25-1 and TRBJ1-1; D remains unclear. CDR1 and CDR2 (germline): MGHDK, SYGVNS. Trimming removed 5 bases at V and 0 bases at J, with 7 bases between. The CDR3 has 13 amino acids. CDR3 region: CASSPQMNTEAFF. The CDR3 region has the DNA TGTGCCAGCAGTCCACAGATGAACACTGAAGCTTTCTTT.

The chain joins TRBV29-1 to TRBJ1-6; D unclear. V lost 7 bases to trimming and J lost 7 bases, with 14 bases between them. CDR1 is SQVTM, CDR2 ANQGSEA, per germline. CDR3 length: 13 amino acids. CDR3 amino acids: CSAQWGRNSPLHF. In nucleotides, the CDR3 is TGCAGCGCCCAATGGGGTCGGAATTCACCCCTCCACTTT.

The rearrangement joins TRBV5-1 to TRBJ2-1, with D hard to call. Trimming cost V 2 bases and J 9 bases, with 12 bases left between them. CDR1 is SGHRS and CDR2 is YFSETQ in the germline V gene. CDR3 length: 13 residues. This chain's CDR3 is CASSFEPGSEQFF. CDR3 nucleotide sequence: TGCGCCAGCAGCTTTGAGCCGGGCAGTGAGCAGTTCTTC.

The chain is built from TRBV5-6 and TRBJ1-3; maybe TRBD1 (6 bases). Germline values: CDR1 SGHDT, CDR2 YYEEEE. V was shortened by 2 bases and J by 3 bases, with 12 bases between the two germline ends. The CDR3 is 15 amino acids. In nucleotides, the CDR3 is TGTGCCAGCAGCTTTACCAGGGGAGGTGGAAACACCATATATTTT. As protein: CASSFTRGGGNTIYF.

There are a few counts of this clonotype. This chain joins TRBV6-5 and TRBJ1-2, with D uncertain. Germline V gene data show CDR1 as MNHEY and CDR2 as SVGAGI. The CDR3 length is 13 residues. Trimming removed 6 bases from V and 3 bases from J, with 11 bases in between. CDR3 nucleotides: TGTGCCAGCAGCCCCCACGGGGACTATGGCTACACCTTC. This gives the protein CASSPHGDYGYTF.

This clonotype has just a few counts. The V and J genes are TRBV5-6 and TRBJ2-1; D is unclear. The CDR3 has 16 residues. Germline CDR1 reads SGHDT; CDR2 reads YYEEEE. Trimming left V 2 bases short and J 0 bases short, with 12 bases between. CDR3 sequence reads: CASSFPDLVSYNEQFF. The CDR3 DNA reads as TGTGCCAGCAGCTTTCCCGACCTAGTCTCCTACAATGAGCAGTTCTTC.

This rearrangement joins TRBV27 to TRBJ1-2; D may be TRBD1 (6 bases). The ends were cut back, 4 bases at V and 4 bases at J, with 19 bases in the middle. The germline V gene has CDR1 MNHEY and CDR2 SMNVEV (reference sequence). The CDR3 extends over 16 amino acids. CDR3 sequence: CASSSVPNQGPYGYTF. In DNA form, the CDR3 reads TGTGCCAGCAGTTCCGTACCGAACCAGGGGCCCTATGGCTACACCTTC.